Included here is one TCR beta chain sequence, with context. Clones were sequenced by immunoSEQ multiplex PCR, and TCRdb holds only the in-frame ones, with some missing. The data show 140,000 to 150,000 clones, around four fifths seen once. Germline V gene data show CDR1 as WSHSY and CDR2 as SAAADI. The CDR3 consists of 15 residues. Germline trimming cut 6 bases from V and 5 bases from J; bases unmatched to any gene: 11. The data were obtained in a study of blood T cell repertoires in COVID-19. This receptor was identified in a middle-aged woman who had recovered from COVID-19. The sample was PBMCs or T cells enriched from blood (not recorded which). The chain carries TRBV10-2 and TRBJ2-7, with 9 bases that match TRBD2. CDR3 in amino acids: CASSGGAGGVDEQYF. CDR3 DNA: TGCGCCAGCAGCGGGGGAGCGGGGGGCGTCGACGAGCAGTACTTC.